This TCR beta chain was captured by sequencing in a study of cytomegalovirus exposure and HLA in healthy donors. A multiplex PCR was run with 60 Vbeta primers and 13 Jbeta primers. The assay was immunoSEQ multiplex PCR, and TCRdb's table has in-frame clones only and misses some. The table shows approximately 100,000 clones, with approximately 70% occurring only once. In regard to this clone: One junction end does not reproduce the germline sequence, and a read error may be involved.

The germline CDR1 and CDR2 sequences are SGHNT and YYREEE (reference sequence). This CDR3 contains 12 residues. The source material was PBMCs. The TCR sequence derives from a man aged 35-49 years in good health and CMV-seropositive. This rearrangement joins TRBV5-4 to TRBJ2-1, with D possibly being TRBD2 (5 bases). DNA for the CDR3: TGTGCCACCAGCCCCGGGGTAAATGAGCAGTTCTTC. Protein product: CATSPGVNEQFF. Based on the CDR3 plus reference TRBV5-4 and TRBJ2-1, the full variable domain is ETGVTQSPTHLIKTRGQQVTLRCSSQSGHNTVSWYQQALGQGPQFIFQYYREEENGRGNFPPRFSGLQFPNYSSELNVNALELDDSALYLCATSPGVNEQFFGPGTRLTVL.